The clone carrying this TCR beta chain was seen ten or more times. The lymph nodes were axillary draining lymph nodes from breast cancer patients. This entry comes from a study of breast tumors, draining lymph nodes, adjacent tissues. One entry per CDR3 protein, called by TCRdb with MiXCR from the multiplex PCR reads. The sample holds around 140,000 distinct CDR3 sequences; 20% to 25% are singletons and the top ten take about 2.6%. V lost 3 bases, J lost 2 bases, and 1 base stayed unmatched. The CDR3 covers 13 residues. CDR1 LGHNT and CDR2 FRNRAP come from the germline V gene. This chain joins TRBV12-5 and TRBJ2-7, with 7 bases matching TRBD2. The sample taken for sequencing was axillary lymph node tissue. This TCR came from a female donor with breast cancer. Some clones in this sample may be carry-over from other donors' samples. The chain's CDR3 is CASGLGTTYEQYF. The CDR3, as DNA: TGTGCTAGTGGTTTAGGGACTACCTACGAGCAGTACTTC.